One sample yielded the 20 T cell receptor beta chains listed below, sequenced in a study of blood T cell repertoires in COVID-19. Only in-frame clones appear in the TCRdb table, and some are missing; sequencing was by immunoSEQ multiplex PCR. The sample shows almost 250,000 clones, about 89% of them seen only once. Material for sequencing was PBMCs or T cells enriched from blood (not recorded which). The receptors originated from a woman in her twenties or thirties who had recovered from COVID-19.

V gene TRBV5-1 combines with J gene TRBJ1-2; D perhaps matches TRBD1 (5 bases). CDR3 length: 15 amino acids. The ends were cut back, 1 base at V and 5 bases at J, with 15 bases in the middle. The germline CDR1 and CDR2 sequences are SGHRS and YFSETQ. CDR3 sequence (DNA): TGCGCCAGCAGCTTGAGCAGGGCAAGGGGATATGGCTACACCTTC. This sequence encodes CASSLSRARGYGYTF. The entire variable domain, with the rest obtained from reference TRBV5-1 and TRBJ1-2, is as follows: KAGVTQTPRYLIKTRGQQVTLSCSPISGHRSVSWYQQTPGQGLQFLFEYFSETQRNKGNFPGRFSGRQFSNSRSEMNVSTLELGDSALYLCASSLSRARGYGYTFGSGTRLTVV.

A few counts support this clone. The DNA of the CDR3 is TGTGCCAGCAGACCTGGATGGGGCCCCCTATTTTTT. Its protein product is CASRPGWGPLFF. This chain joins TRBV6-5 and TRBJ1-4, with D possibly being TRBD1 (5 bases). V was trimmed by 6 bases and J by 17 bases, leaving 19 bases between them. The CDR3 consists of 12 residues. CDR1 is MNHEY, CDR2 SVGAGI, per germline.

The CDR3 DNA follows: TGTGCCAGCAGCTCCCGGGAGGGGCGGTCGGGTGAGCAGTTCTTC. Protein: CASSSREGRSGEQFF. The J gene is TRBJ2-1, the V gene TRBV7-2; 8 positions agree with TRBD2. The CDR3 totals 15 residues. Germline values: CDR1 SGHTA, CDR2 FQGNSA. V trimming: 4 bases; J trimming: 9 bases; junction bases outside the gene matches: 11.

The V call is TRBV19, the J call TRBJ1-2; no reliable D call. Germline loops: CDR1 LNHDA, CDR2 SQIVND (reference sequence). CDR3 length equals 12 residues. V lost 5 bases, J lost 2 bases, and 6 bases lay in between. CDR3 sequence (DNA): TGTGCCAGTAGTCTCGTGAACTATGGCTACACCTTC. Translated: CASSLVNYGYTF.

V and J are TRBV6-6 and TRBJ1-1, with a tentative D call TRBD1 (6 bases). V lost 2 bases and J lost 0, with 10 bases in between. CDR1 is MNHNY, CDR2 SVGAGI, per germline (reference sequence). CDR3 length: 15 residues. CDR3 in amino acids: CASSYSRTVNTEAFF. The CDR3 DNA follows: TGTGCCAGCAGTTACAGTCGGACAGTGAACACTGAAGCTTTCTTT.

The chain uses TRBV7-8 and TRBJ1-4; possibly TRBD1 for D (6 bases). The CDR3 loop spans 16 amino acids. CDR1 and CDR2 from the germline V gene are SGHVS and FQNEAQ. V shed 0 bases and J shed 8 bases, with 16 bases lying between them. The chain's CDR3 is CASSLAYREGYEKLFF. The CDR3 DNA reads TGTGCCAGCAGCTTAGCATACAGGGAAGGTTACGAAAAACTGTTTTTT.

The chain has TRBV3-1 (or the pseudogene TRBV3-2) and TRBJ2-4, with 8 bases identical to TRBD1. V was pared by 1 base and J by 12 bases, with 2 bases of the junction left unmatched. The length of the CDR3 is 12 residues. Germline V gene lookup returns CDR1 LGHDT and CDR2 YNNKEL (reference sequence). CDR3 sequence (DNA): TGTGCCAGCAGCCAAGGGACAGGGCCTCAGTACTTC. This codes for CASSQGTGPQYF.

The V and J genes are TRBV2 and TRBJ2-7; TRBD1 matches 9 bases. The junction had 13 bases not matched to a gene; V was cut back by 7 bases and J by 3 bases. This CDR3 has 16 amino acids. From germline, CDR1 is SNHLY and CDR2 FYNNEI. CDR3 coding DNA: TGTGCCAGCATGGGGACAGGGACGCCCGCTTTCTACGAGCAGTACTTC. This sequence encodes CASMGTGTPAFYEQYF. The entire variable domain, with the rest obtained from reference TRBV2 and TRBJ2-7, is as follows: EPEVTQTPSHQVTQMGQEVILRCVPISNHLYFYWYRQILGQKVEFLVSFYNNEISEKSEIFDDQFSVERPDGSNFTLKIRSTKLEDSAMYFCASMGTGTPAFYEQYFGPGTRLTVT.

The V gene is TRBV30, the J gene TRBJ2-7, with 11 bases that match TRBD1. The junction had 6 bases not matched to a gene; V was cut back by 1 base and J by 4 bases. This CDR3 is built from 15 residues. CDR1 and CDR2 from the germline V gene are GTSNPN and SVGIG (reference sequence). This CDR3 is CAWSELDRGLYEQYF. As DNA, the CDR3 is TGTGCCTGGAGTGAGCTGGACAGGGGGCTATACGAGCAGTACTTC.

In DNA, the CDR3 is TGTGCCAGCAGTTTATCCAGGGATGGCTACACCTTC. It is translated as CASSLSRDGYTF. The chain employs TRBV28 and TRBJ1-2, with a possible D match to TRBD1 (5 bases). Between the trimmed V and J ends, which lost 1 base and 6 bases, there was a span of 6 bases. Germline assignment: CDR1 MDHEN and CDR2 SYDVKM. The length of the CDR3 is 12 residues.

The chain employs TRBV5-5 and TRBJ2-3; 11 bases fit TRBD2. The J segment lost 5 bases and the V segment lost 2 bases, leaving 4 bases of the junction unmatched. Looked up from germline, CDR1 is SGHKS and CDR2 is YYEKEE (reference sequence). The CDR3 is 15 residues long. CDR3 DNA sequence: TGTGCCAGCAGCTTTAGCGGGAGGGCCGTAGATACGCAGTATTTT. This translates into CASSFSGRAVDTQYF.

V gene TRBV28 combines with J gene TRBJ2-1; TRBD2 might be the D (5 bases). V dropped 6 bases and J dropped 5 bases, with 23 bases sitting between them. The CDR3 spans 17 residues. Germline V CDR1 and CDR2: MDHEN, SYDVKM. CDR3 in amino acids: CASRTQVGSPANNEQFF. The DNA of the CDR3 is TGTGCCAGCAGAACTCAGGTTGGGAGCCCAGCGAACAATGAGCAGTTCTTC.

Written as DNA, the CDR3 is TGTGCCAGCAGCGCCGGACAGGGGAGGGATTCACCCCTCCACTTT. It codes for CASSAGQGRDSPLHF. This chain connects TRBV9 to TRBJ1-6; 9 nucleotides agree with TRBD1. The germline gives CDR1 SGDLS, CDR2 YYNGEE. Unmatched junction bases numbered 6, after V lost 3 bases and J lost 8 bases. This CDR3 comprises 15 residues.

This clone was detected once. The V and J genes are TRBV27 and TRBJ1-2, with a weak D call TRBD1 (5 bases). Germline loops: CDR1 MNHEY, CDR2 SMNVEV (reference sequence). The CDR3 contains 13 residues. V was pared by 3 bases and J by 4 bases, with 9 bases between. The CDR3 DNA follows: TGTGCCAGCAGTTTTCGACAGAGCTATGGCTACACCTTC. Amino acid sequence: CASSFRQSYGYTF.

V usage is TRBV5-1 and J usage is TRBJ1-5, with D possibly being TRBD1 (5 bases). The CDR3 has 14 amino acids. Trimming removed 5 bases at V and 4 bases at J, with 13 bases between. Germline CDR1 and CDR2: SGHRS and YFSETQ. The CDR3 is CASSTDSMNQPQHF. CDR3 coding DNA: TGCGCCAGCAGTACCGACAGTATGAATCAGCCCCAGCATTTT.

The CDR3 is CASSLGSGQGYHEQYF. CDR3 bases: TGCGCCAGCAGCTTAGGCTCGGGACAGGGGTACCACGAGCAGTACTTC. The rearrangement joins TRBV5-1 to TRBJ2-7; TRBD1 aligns across 10 bases. This CDR3 region has 16 residues. The V gene end was trimmed by 2 bases and the J gene end by 5 bases; junction bases not matched to a gene: 10. Germline CDR1 and CDR2: SGHRS and YFSETQ.

The chain employs TRBV6-2 or TRBV6-3 and TRBJ2-5, with 12 bases fitting TRBD2. CDR1 MNHEY and CDR2 SVGEGT come from the germline V gene. V trimming: 7 bases; J trimming: 5 bases; junction bases outside the gene matches: 5. The CDR3 runs 14 residues. CDR3 loop: CASIPSGRGETQYF. CDR3 bases: TGTGCCAGCATCCCTAGCGGGAGGGGGGAGACCCAGTACTTC.

The chain has TRBV9 and TRBJ2-5; 8 nucleotides agree with TRBD1. The CDR3 is 16 residues long. The germline V gene encodes CDR1 SGDLS and CDR2 YYNGEE. V dropped 0 bases and J dropped 4; count of bases not matched to a gene: 8. The CDR3 DNA follows: TGTGCCAGCAGCGTAGGGACAGGGCGGCATGGAGAGACCCAGTACTTC. This gives the protein CASSVGTGRHGETQYF.

V gene TRBV28 combines with J gene TRBJ2-2, with a tentative D call TRBD1 (6 bases). This CDR3 is 13 amino acids long. V was clipped by 6 bases and J by 5 bases, with 10 bases between them. Looked up from germline, CDR1 is MDHEN and CDR2 is SYDVKM. The CDR3, as DNA: TGTGCCAGCAGACCGACAGGTACCGGGGAGCTGTTTTTT. Amino acids: CASRPTGTGELFF.

The CDR3 DNA sequence: TGTGCCATGGCGGGCCGGGACAGGGGGTATGGCTACACCTTC. Protein product: CAMAGRDRGYGYTF. The rearrangement links TRBV28 to TRBJ1-2; 11 nucleotides agree with TRBD1. Germline V lookup: CDR1 MDHEN, CDR2 SYDVKM. The CDR3 is made up of 14 amino acids. Germline trimming cut 10 bases from V and 5 bases from J; bases unmatched to any gene: 9.